This T cell receptor (beta chain) was found in a study of control samples from healthy donors and cancer patients (dated by TCRdb to about 2020). With respect to this clone: The antigen it binds to is not known. Base qualities are not at hand, and no much larger clone is one base apart.

Library preparation employed the immunoSEQ multiplex PCR assay. TCRdb carries this immuneACCESS record with in-frame sequences only. Its versions omit some clonotypes, under half of them owing to an unresolved V gene in the studies checked, with the rest unexplained. A total of roughly 160,000 clones appear in this sample, 88% of them only once. Clones ranked in the top ten supply roughly 5.3% of the sample. Spanning cysteine to phenylalanine, the CDR3 consists of 13 amino acids. This entry keeps only the CDR3 DNA: 39 bases, framed from base 1. V loses 5 bases, J loses 4 bases, and the germline ends lie 8 bases apart. CDR1 LNHDA and CDR2 SQIVND were looked up in the germline V gene (reference sequence).

Sample: blood. This TCR was recovered from a woman aged 25 to 39 in good health. The chain joins TRBV19 to TRBJ1-4, with the identity of the D gene unclear. Here is the DNA: TGTGCCAGTAGTCTTCGCCTTAATGAAAAACTGTTTTTT. It codes for CASSLRLNEKLFF.